This T cell receptor beta chain was obtained from a study of CXCR3 chemokines and chemotherapy response in bladder cancer. MiXCR, run by TCRdb on the PCR reads, gives a single entry per CDR3 protein. In the table there are about 2,300 distinct CDR3 sequences, roughly 7.3% of which are singletons. Germline V gene sequence: CDR1 SGHDT, CDR2 YYEEEE. V lost 0 bases, J lost 3 bases, and 4 bases stayed unmatched. The CDR3 has 17 residues. The biological material was taken from a patient whose treatment included neoadjuvant chemotherapy. This receptor was obtained from a human donor with bladder cancer that responded to neoadjuvant chemotherapy. V gene TRBV5-6 combines with J gene TRBJ1-5; 12 nucleotides agree with TRBD1. CDR3 amino acids: CASSLAGQGAFNQPQHF. CDR3 sequence (DNA): TGTGCCAGCAGCTTGGCGGGACAGGGGGCGTTCAATCAGCCCCAGCATTTT.